These 8 T cell receptor beta chains originate from one sample sequenced in a study of vaccination and CD4 T cells after COVID-19. At the Johns Hopkins FTIC core, DNA taken from cultured CD4+ T cells was sequenced by way of the Oncomine TCR Beta short-read assay. TCRdb recomputed calls from the PCR reads with MiXCR, one row per CDR3 protein. The sample contains 15,000 to 20,000 distinct CDR3 sequences, 51% of which appear only once. Noted time point: late sampling 161 to 241 days after vaccination in a few convalescent patients. The treatment denotes: roughly nine-day PBMC culture with coronavirus spike peptide pools or control peptides (ViraFEST assay). Their target antigens are unknown. The starting material was CD4+ T cells from blood, cultured in vitro, obtained about 7 months after SARS-CoV-2 vaccination. The receptors originated from a human donor who had recovered from COVID-19.

V and J are TRBV21-1 and TRBJ1-1; the table's D call TRBD1 went unverified against the DNA. TRBV21-1 is classified as a pseudogene. There are 19 residues in the CDR3. CDR3 sequence reads: CASSKGRGGNSDRNTEAFF. CDR3 sequence (DNA): TGTGCCAGCAGCAAAGGCAGGGGGGGGAACAGTGACCGGAACACTGAAGCTTTCTTT.

About this clonotype: An end of the junction does not agree with germline; a read error may underlie this. The DNA of the CDR3 is TGTGCTAGCAGCTCCGACAGTTACACCGGGGAGCTGTTTTTT. It yields the protein CASSSDSYTGELFF. This rearrangement joins TRBV7-7 to TRBJ2-2; maybe TRBD1 (5 bases). CDR1 SSHAT and CDR2 FNYEAQ come from the germline V gene (reference sequence). The CDR3 covers 14 residues.

The chain employs TRBV20-1 and TRBJ2-3, with TRBD2 identical over 7 bases. This CDR3 comprises 15 residues. The V segment lost 2 bases and the J segment 0 bases; nucleotides outside the gene matches: 5. Germline CDR1 and CDR2: DFQATT and SNEGSKA (reference sequence). CDR3 DNA sequence: TGCAGTGCTAGAATCTTTAGCGGGAGCACAGATACGCAGTATTTT. The encoded protein is CSARIFSGSTDTQYF.

The rearrangement joins TRBV7-6 to TRBJ2-7; 8 bases match TRBD1. The V segment lost 5 bases and the J segment 6 bases; nucleotides outside the gene matches: 12. The CDR3 has 15 amino acids. CDR1 and CDR2 from the germline V gene are SGHVS and FNYEAQ. CDR3 amino acids: CASSQSSGQGIEQYF. The CDR3 bases are TGTGCCAGCAGCCAATCCTCAGGACAGGGCATCGAGCAGTACTTC.

This chain connects TRBV4-3 to TRBJ1-1, with D uncertain. CDR3 size: 15 residues. Trimming removed 0 bases at V and 0 bases at J, with 8 bases between. CDR1 is LGHNA, CDR2 YSLEER, per germline. CDR3 coding DNA: TGCGCCAGCAGCCAAGATTGGCAAATGAACACTGAAGCTTTCTTT. It is translated as CASSQDWQMNTEAFF.

This chain links TRBV7-9 with TRBJ2-7; D unresolved. The germline V gene encodes CDR1 SEHNR and CDR2 FQNEAQ (reference sequence). The CDR3 is 13 residues long. V lost 8 bases, J lost 5 bases, and 16 bases lay in between. The chain's CDR3 is CASFLLDSHEQYF. The CDR3 DNA follows: TGTGCCAGCTTTCTCCTAGATTCTCACGAGCAGTACTTC.

This clonotype was recorded only once. The rearrangement uses TRBV6-5 and TRBJ2-5; D could derive from TRBD1 or TRBD2 (5 bases each). The CDR3 length is 14 residues. CDR1 is MNHEY, CDR2 SVGAGI, per germline. V lost 2 bases, J lost 0 bases, and 7 bases lay in between. DNA for the CDR3: TGTGCCAGCAGTTACGAGGGGAACCAAGAGACCCAGTACTTC. This gives the protein CASSYEGNQETQYF.

This rearrangement joins TRBV20-1 to TRBJ2-1; D possibly uses TRBD1 or TRBD2 (5 bases each). Germline V gives CDR1 DFQATT, CDR2 SNEGSKA (reference sequence). V dropped 6 bases and J dropped 0 bases, with 15 bases sitting between them. The CDR3 covers 15 residues. The CDR3: CSAEAQGSSYNEQFF. The CDR3 coding sequence is TGCAGTGCGGAGGCGCAGGGAAGCTCCTACAATGAGCAGTTCTTC.